The T cell receptor beta chain under discussion was sequenced for a study of CD8+CD57+ T cells in acquired aplastic anemia. The germline CDR1 and CDR2 sequences are LGHDT and YNNKEL (reference sequence). The V and J ends lost 0 bases and 6 bases respectively, with 15 bases between them. The CDR3 totals 15 residues. The use of genomic DNA as template underpinned the TCR beta VDJ and CDR3 profiling. TCRdb reprocessed the reads via MiXCR and lists one record per CDR3 protein. The sample lists about 270,000 distinct CDR3 sequences, approximately 56% occurring once. This clonotype was seen at least ten times.

This chain joins TRBV3-1 and TRBJ2-7; D gene uncertain. This receptor was identified in a human donor with severe aplastic anemia or a healthy control (not recorded which). Sequenced sample: sorted CD4+, CD8+, or CD8+CD57+ T cells (not recorded which) from PBMCs. CDR3 bases: TGTGCCAGCAGCCAAGATCATGCTGGGGTTGGCGAGCAGTACTTC. Residues: CASSQDHAGVGEQYF.